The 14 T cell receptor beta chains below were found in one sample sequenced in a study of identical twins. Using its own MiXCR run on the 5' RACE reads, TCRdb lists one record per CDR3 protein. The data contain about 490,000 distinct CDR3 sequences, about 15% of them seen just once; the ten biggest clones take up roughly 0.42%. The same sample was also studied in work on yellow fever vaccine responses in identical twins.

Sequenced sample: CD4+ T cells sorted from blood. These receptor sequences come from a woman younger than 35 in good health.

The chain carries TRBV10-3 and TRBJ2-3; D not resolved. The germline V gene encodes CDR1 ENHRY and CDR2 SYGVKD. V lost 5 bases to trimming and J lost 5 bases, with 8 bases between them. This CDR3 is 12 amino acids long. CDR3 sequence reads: CAISRSEDTQYF. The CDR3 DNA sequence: TGTGCCATCAGTAGAAGTGAAGATACGCAGTATTTT.

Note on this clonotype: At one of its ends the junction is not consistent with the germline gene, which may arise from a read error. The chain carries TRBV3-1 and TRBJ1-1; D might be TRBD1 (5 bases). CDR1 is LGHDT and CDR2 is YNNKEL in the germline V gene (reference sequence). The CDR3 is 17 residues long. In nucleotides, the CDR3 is TGTGCCAGCAGTCAAGGTATCGGCCTTCGGAGGGGCCAAGAAGCTTTCTTT. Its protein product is CASSQGIGLRRGQEAFF.

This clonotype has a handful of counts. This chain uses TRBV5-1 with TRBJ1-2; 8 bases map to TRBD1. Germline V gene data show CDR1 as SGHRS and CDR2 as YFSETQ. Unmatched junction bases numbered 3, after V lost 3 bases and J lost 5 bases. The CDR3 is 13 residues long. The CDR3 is CASSWTGTYGYTF. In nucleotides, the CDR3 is TGCGCCAGCAGCTGGACAGGGACTTATGGCTACACCTTC.

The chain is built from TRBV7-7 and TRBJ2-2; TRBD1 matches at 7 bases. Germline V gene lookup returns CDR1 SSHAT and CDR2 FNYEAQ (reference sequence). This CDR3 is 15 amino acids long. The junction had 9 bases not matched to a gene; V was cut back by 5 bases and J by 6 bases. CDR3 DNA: TGTGCCAGCAGCCCACAGGGGTCGTCGGCCGGGGAGCTGTTTTTT. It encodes CASSPQGSSAGELFF.

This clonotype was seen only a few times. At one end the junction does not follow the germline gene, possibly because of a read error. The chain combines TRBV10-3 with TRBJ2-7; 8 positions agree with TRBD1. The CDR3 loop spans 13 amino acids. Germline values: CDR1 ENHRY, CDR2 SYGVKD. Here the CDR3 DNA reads TGTGCCATCACGGGTAGCGGACAGGGTGTCGTGGAGTTC. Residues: CAITGSGQGVVEF.

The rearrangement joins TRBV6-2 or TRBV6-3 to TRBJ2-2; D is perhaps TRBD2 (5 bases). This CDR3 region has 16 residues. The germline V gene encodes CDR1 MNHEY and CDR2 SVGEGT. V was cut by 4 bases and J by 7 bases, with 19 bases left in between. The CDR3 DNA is TGTGCCAGCAGTTCCCCCGGAGGCTGGGGAAGCGGGGAGCTGTTTTTT. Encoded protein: CASSSPGGWGSGELFF.

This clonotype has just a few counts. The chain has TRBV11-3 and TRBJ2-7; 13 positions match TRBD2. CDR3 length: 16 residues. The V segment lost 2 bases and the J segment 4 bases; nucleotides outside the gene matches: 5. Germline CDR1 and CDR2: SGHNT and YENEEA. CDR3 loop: CASSLTSGREDYEQYF. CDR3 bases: TGTGCCAGCAGCTTAACTAGCGGGAGGGAAGATTACGAGCAGTACTTC.

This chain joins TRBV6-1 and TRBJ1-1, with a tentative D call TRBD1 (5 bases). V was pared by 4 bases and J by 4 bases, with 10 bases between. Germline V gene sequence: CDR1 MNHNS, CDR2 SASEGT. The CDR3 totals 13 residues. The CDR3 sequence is CASSVQGSTEAFF. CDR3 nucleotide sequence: TGTGCCAGCAGTGTTCAGGGTAGCACTGAAGCTTTCTTT.

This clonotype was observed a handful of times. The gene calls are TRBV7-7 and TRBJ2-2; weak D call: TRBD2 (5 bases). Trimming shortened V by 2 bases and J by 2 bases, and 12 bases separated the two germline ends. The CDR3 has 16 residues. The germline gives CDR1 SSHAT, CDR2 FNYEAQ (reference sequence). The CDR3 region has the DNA TGTGCCAGCAGCTTACGAGGGAAAAGAAACACCGGGGAGCTGTTTTTT. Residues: CASSLRGKRNTGELFF.

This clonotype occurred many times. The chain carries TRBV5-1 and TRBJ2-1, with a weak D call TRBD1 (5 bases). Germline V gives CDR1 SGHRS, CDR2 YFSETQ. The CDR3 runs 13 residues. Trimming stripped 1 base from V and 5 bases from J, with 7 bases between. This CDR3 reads CASSLSRDNEQFF. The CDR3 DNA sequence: TGCGCCAGCAGCTTGTCCAGGGACAATGAGCAGTTCTTC. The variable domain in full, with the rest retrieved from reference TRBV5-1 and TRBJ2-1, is KAGVTQTPRYLIKTRGQQVTLSCSPISGHRSVSWYQQTPGQGLQFLFEYFSETQRNKGNFPGRFSGRQFSNSRSEMNVSTLELGDSALYLCASSLSRDNEQFFGPGTRLTVL.

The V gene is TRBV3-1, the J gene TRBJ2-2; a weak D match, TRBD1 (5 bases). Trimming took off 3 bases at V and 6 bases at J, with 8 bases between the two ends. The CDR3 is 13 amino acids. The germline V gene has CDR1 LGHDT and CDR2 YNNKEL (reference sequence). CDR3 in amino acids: CASSQTVSGELFF. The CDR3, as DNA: TGTGCCAGCAGCCAGACAGTGTCCGGGGAGCTGTTTTTT.

The CDR3 nucleotides are TGCAGTGCTAGCCCCAATCTCGTAGAGACCCAGTACTTC. It is translated as CSASPNLVETQYF. The V call is TRBV20-1, the J call TRBJ2-5; D unresolved. This CDR3 is 13 amino acids long. Trimming shortened V by 3 bases and J by 4 bases, and 12 bases separated the two germline ends. Germline-derived CDR1 and CDR2 are DFQATT and SNEGSKA (reference sequence).

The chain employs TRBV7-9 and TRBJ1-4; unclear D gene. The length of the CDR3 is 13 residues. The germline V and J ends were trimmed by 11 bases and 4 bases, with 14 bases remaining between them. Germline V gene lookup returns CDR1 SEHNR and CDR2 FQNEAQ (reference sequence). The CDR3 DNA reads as TGTGCCGTACGCGGCGGCCGTAATGAAAAACTGTTTTTT. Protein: CAVRGGRNEKLFF.

The CDR3: CASSLRGYGDNEQFF. The CDR3 DNA is TGTGCCAGCAGCTTAAGAGGGTACGGGGACAATGAGCAGTTCTTC. The chain is built from TRBV7-9 and TRBJ2-1, with D perhaps matching TRBD2 (5 bases). The length of the CDR3 is 15 residues. Germline-derived CDR1 and CDR2 are SEHNR and FQNEAQ (reference sequence). V lost 2 bases to trimming and J lost 5 bases, with 13 bases between them.